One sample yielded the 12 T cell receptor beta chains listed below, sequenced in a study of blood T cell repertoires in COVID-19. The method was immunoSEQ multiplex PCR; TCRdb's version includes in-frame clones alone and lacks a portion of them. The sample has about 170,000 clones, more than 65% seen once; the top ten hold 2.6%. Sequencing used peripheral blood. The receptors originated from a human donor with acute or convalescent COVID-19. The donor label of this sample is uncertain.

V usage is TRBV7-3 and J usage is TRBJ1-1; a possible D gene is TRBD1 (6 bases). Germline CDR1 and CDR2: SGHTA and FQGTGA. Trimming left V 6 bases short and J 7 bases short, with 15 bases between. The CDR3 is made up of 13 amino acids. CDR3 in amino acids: CASSTRGGDEAFF. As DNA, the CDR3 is TGTGCCAGCAGTACCAGGGGTGGGGATGAAGCTTTCTTT.

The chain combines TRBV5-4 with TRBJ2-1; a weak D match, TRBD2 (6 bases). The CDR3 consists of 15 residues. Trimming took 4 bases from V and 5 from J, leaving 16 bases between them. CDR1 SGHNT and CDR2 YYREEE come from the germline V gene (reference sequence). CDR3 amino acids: CASSNQASDHNEQFF. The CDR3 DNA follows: TGTGCCAGCAGCAATCAGGCTAGCGACCACAATGAGCAGTTCTTC.

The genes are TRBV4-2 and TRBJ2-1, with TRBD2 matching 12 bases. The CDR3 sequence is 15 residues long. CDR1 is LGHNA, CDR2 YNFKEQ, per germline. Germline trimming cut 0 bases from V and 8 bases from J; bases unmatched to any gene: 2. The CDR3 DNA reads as TGTGCCAGCAGCCAAGAGGCTAGCGGGAGGGATGAGCAGTTCTTC. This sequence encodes CASSQEASGRDEQFF.

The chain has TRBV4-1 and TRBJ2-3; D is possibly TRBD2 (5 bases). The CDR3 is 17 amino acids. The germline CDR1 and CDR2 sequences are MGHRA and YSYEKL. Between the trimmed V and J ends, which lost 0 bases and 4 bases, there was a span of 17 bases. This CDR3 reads CASSQEAERPGADTQYF. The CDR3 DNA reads TGCGCCAGCAGCCAAGAGGCGGAGCGGCCCGGGGCAGATACGCAGTATTTT.

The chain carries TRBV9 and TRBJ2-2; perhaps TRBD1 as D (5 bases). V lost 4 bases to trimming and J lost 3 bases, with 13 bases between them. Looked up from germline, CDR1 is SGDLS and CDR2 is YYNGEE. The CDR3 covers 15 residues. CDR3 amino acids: CASSPRQGDTGELFF. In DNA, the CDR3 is TGTGCCAGCAGCCCACGGCAGGGCGACACCGGGGAGCTGTTTTTT.

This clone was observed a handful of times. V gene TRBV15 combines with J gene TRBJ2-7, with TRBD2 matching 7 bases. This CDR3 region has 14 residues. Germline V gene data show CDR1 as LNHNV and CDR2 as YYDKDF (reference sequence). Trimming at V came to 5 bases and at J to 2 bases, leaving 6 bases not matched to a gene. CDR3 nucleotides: TGTGCCACCAGCCTCGGGGGGTTTACCTACGAGCAGTACTTC. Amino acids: CATSLGGFTYEQYF.

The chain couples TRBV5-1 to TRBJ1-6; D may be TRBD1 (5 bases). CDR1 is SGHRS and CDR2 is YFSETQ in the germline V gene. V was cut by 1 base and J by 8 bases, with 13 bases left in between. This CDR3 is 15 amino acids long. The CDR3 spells CASSLQGSSDSPLHF. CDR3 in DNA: TGCGCCAGCAGCTTGCAGGGAAGTTCCGATTCACCCCTCCACTTT.

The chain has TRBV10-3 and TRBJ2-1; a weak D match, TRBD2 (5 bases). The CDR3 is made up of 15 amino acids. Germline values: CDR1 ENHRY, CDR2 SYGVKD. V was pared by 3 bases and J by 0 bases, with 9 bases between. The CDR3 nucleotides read TGTGCCATCAGTGAAATAGCGAGCTCCTACAATGAGCAGTTCTTC. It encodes CAISEIASSYNEQFF.

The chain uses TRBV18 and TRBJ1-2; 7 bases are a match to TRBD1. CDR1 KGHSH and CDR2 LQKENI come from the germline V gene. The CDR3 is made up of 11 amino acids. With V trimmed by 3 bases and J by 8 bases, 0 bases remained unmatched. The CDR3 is CASSPGQGYTF. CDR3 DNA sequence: TGTGCCAGCTCACCGGGACAGGGCTACACCTTC.

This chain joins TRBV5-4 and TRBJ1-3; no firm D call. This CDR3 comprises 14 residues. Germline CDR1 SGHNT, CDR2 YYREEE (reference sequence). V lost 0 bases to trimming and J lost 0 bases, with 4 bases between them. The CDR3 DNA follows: TGTGCCAGCAGCTTGGACGGCTCTGGAAACACCATATATTTT. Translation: CASSLDGSGNTIYF.

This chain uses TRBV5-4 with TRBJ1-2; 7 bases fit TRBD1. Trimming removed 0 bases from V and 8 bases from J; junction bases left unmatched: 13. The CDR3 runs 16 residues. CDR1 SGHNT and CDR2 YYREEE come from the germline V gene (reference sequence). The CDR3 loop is CASSLGSGGPLGGYTF. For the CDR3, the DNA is TGTGCCAGCAGCTTGGGGTCAGGGGGGCCATTGGGCGGCTACACCTTC.

The CDR3 DNA reads as TGTGCCAGCTCGCGTGAGACAGGGATCGCTGAAGCTTTCTTT. Protein product: CASSRETGIAEAFF. The chain combines TRBV18 with TRBJ1-1, with TRBD1 matching over 7 bases. V shed 6 bases and J 6 bases; nucleotides not matched to a gene: 10. Germline assignment: CDR1 KGHSH and CDR2 LQKENI. The CDR3 runs to 14 residues.